Below, one TCR beta chain is given with its context. Its specific antigen is unknown. Per-base quality was not reported, and no clone a single base away is much larger than it. For this chain, trimming is 7 bases at the V end and 7 bases at the J end, and the number of junction bases without a gene match is 11. CDR1 and CDR2 are drawn from the germline V gene: SQVTM, ANQGSEA. The CDR3 spans 13 residues, from the cysteine through the phenylalanine. Only CDR3 DNA is held: 39 bases, read in frame from base 1. For the CD8 naive samples, CD45RO-negative cells were positively selected for CCR7, yielding a CD45RA+CCR7+ population from which TemRA cells were excluded. Healthy HIV-negative adults with no recently reported acute infections or vaccinations were included as donors. All donors were Caucasian adults living in Nashville, Tennessee, USA. Blood was collected by leukapheresis, and PBMCs were isolated by Ficoll-Histopaque density gradient centrifugation and then cryopreserved in liquid nitrogen vapor phase. Analytical flow cytometry was used to check the purity and quantity of every magnetically sorted T cell population. Genomic DNA was isolated from each sorted fraction and quantified by UV absorbance on a Nanodrop 2000c.

This sample was included in a study of shared clonotypes between healthy human individuals (dated by TCRdb to between 2020 and 2021). In the study overall: The cohort included a few men and a couple of women between 18 and 49 years of age. To increase sequencing depth and limit assay-specific biases, different laboratories used diverse techniques to prepare libraries and sequence TCR repertoires. To estimate repertoire size and how much clonotypes are shared between individuals, the study performed deep sequencing of blood TCR repertoires from roughly five healthy adults. Each donor's leukapheresis produced roughly between roughly 0.94 and 9.5 billion PBMCs. Per donor, three plates each were used for CD4 naive and CD4 memory, two for CD8 naive, and one for CD8 memory.

Using the deep immunoSEQ assay, TCR CDR3 regions were amplified from genomic DNA by multiplex PCR. Extracted genomic DNA from each cell subset was spread evenly across all wells of several immunoSEQ 96-well plates, with each plate serving as a replicate. For sorted subsets, each replicate PCR was loaded with approximately 200 ng genomic DNA, equivalent to about 30,000 T cell genomes. The purified libraries were quantified using a Qubit 3.0 fluorometer, sized with a Bioanalyzer 2100, and then quantified again using the KAPA Library Quantification kit. A separate single-read 150-cycle Illumina NextSeq 550 flow cell was used to sequence each immunoSEQ 96-well plate. The authors' pipeline ran thus. Because only junctional sequences without quality scores were contained in the immunoSEQ output, filtering matching that applied to full-length reads could not be performed. To assign V/J genes and CDR3, sequences were annotated using PyIR, a Python wrapper for IgBLAST v1.9, with IMGT germline references. Reads were removed for weak V/J assignments (E-value above 1e-6), missing CDR3, stop codons, out-of-frame junctions, or ambiguous translated residues. V3J clonotypes were defined as sequences sharing the same inferred V gene, J gene, and CDR3 amino acid sequence. Percentage overlap between repertoires was computed as shared unique clonotypes divided by the size of the smaller repertoire. Richness of each repertoire was evaluated using RTK rarefaction, the Chao1 estimator, and Recon v2.1 estimates of unobserved clonotypes. Generation probabilities were computed with OLGA for all TCRbeta clonotypes obtained by the gDNA method from several donors. TCRdb carries this immuneACCESS record with in-frame sequences only. Its versions omit some clonotypes, under half of them owing to an unresolved V gene in the studies checked, with the rest unexplained. The D gene and trimming were derived from the DNA, and the V and J assignments and clone size from that table. The sample includes about 2 million clones, with about 95% observed a single time. In total, the top ten clones hold 1.2% of the sample.

The investigation overall reported the following: The small number of donors limited the genetic and exposure-history diversity represented. Compared with non-shared clonotypes, the clonotypes found in all four sorted-subset donors had higher generation probabilities. About 5% of naive CD4, 3.5% of naive CD8, roughly 2.4% of memory CD4, and 0.4% of memory CD8 clonotypes were shared across four donors. Sampling was restricted to blood, and TCR repertoires in tissue are likely to differ from TCR repertoires in blood. Pairwise subsampling indicated that sequencing depth was expected to affect the degree of clonotype sharing among donors. Naive subsets generally had larger estimated clonotype richness than memory subsets did. Incomplete sequencing was indicated by rarefaction of sorted-subset datasets, despite the large sequencing depth.

The rearranged chain carries TRBV29-1 and TRBJ1-1, and 8 junction bases match TRBD1. The sample consisted of naive CD8+ T cells sorted from blood. The cell subset or site label on this specimen signifies: CD45RA+CCR7+. This receptor was taken from a young man in good health. The CDR3 protein: CSDWQGANGEAFF. The DNA sequence reads TGCAGCGATTGGCAGGGGGCGAATGGTGAAGCTTTCTTT.